The rows below give T cell receptor beta chains drawn from one sample of a study of T cell changes during pregnancy in multiple sclerosis. Repertoires were generated with immunoSEQ multiplex PCR, while TCRdb's copy carries only in-frame clones and drops some. The data contain tens of thousands of clones, about 88% of them singletons. Source: CD4+ T cells from peripheral blood mononuclear cells, taken in the first trimester of pregnancy. These receptor sequences come from a female donor with multiple sclerosis, enrolled in a pregnancy study. CDR3s include the opening cysteine and the closing phenylalanine or tryptophan. D genes are given only for firm matches. The size field is filled for only some rows; it gives once, few, many or a size class.

once,TRBJ1-1,TRBD1,TRBV7-3,TGTGCCAGCAGCCCGACAGGGACGGCTGAAGCTTTCTTT,CASSPTGTAEAFF
-,TRBJ2-3,-,TRBV9,TGTGCCAGCAGCCCCCGAAGGAGCGACACAGATACGCAGTATTTT,CASSPRRSDTDTQYF
once,TRBJ2-7,TRBD1,TRBV20-1,TGCAGTGCTGGGGACAGGGTCGAGCAGTACTTC,CSAGDRVEQYF
-,TRBJ2-2,-,TRBV7-9,TGTGCCAGCAGCTTAAATCGGGACACCGGGGAGCTGTTTTTT,CASSLNRDTGELFF
-,TRBJ1-2,TRBD1,TRBV18,TGTGCCAGCTCACCCGGACAGGGCGGCTACTATGGCTACACCTTC,CASSPGQGGYYGYTF
-,TRBJ2-1,TRBD2,TRBV11-2,TGTGCCAGCAGCTCACCTCCGGGACTAGCGGGACATGGGCAGTTCTTC,CASSSPPGLAGHGQFF
-,TRBJ1-5,TRBD1,TRBV4-2,TGTGCCAGCAGCTCTACCGATGAGGGGGCGGGTCAGCCCCAGCATTTT,CASSSTDEGAGQPQHF
-,TRBJ2-2,TRBD1,TRBV11-3,TGTGCCAGCAGCTCCGACAGGGGGCCCACCGGGGAGCTGTTTTTT,CASSSDRGPTGELFF
-,TRBJ2-1,-,TRBV27,TGTGCCAGCAGTTTAAACTCAGGGGATTCCTACAATGAGCAGTTCTTC,CASSLNSGDSYNEQFF
-,TRBJ1-5,-,TRBV5-1,TGCGCCAGCAGCTTGGCCAGGGGACGGACTTATAGCAATCAGCCCCAGCATTTT,CASSLARGRTYSNQPQHF
-,TRBJ1-3,TRBD1,TRBV29-1,TGCAGCGTTGCCCTGACAGGGAGGAATTCTGGAAACACCATATATTTT,CSVALTGRNSGNTIYF
-,TRBJ1-1,TRBD1,TRBV5-1,TGCGCCAGCAGCTACTCAGGGGGCACGGACACTGAAGCTTTCTTT,CASSYSGGTDTEAFF
-,TRBJ1-2,-,TRBV29-1,TGCAGCGTTGAAGATCCGGGGTGGCATGGCTACACCTTC,CSVEDPGWHGYTF
-,TRBJ2-1,TRBD1,TRBV6-6,TGTGCCAGCATGGGGACAGAGACCTACAATGAGCAGTTCTTC,CASMGTETYNEQFF
-,TRBJ2-1,-,TRBV7-6,TGTGCCAGCAGCTTAGCGTTACAGGGTGAGCAGTTCTTC,CASSLALQGEQFF
-,TRBJ1-3,TRBD1,TRBV11-2,TGTGCCAGCAGCCGCGGACAGGGGGCTCGCGGAAACACCATATATTTT,CASSRGQGARGNTIYF
-,TRBJ2-7,TRBD2,TRBV7-2,TGTGCCAGCAGCCAACGAGGCGGGGGCTACGAGCAGTACTTC,CASSQRGGGYEQYF
-,TRBJ1-3,-,TRBV5-1,TGCGCCAGCACGGCAGGGATCTCTGGAAACACCATATATTTT,CASTAGISGNTIYF
-,TRBJ1-5,-,TRBV7-9,TGTGCCAGCAGCCCAGACAGTGGGAATCAGCCCCAGCATTTT,CASSPDSGNQPQHF
-,TRBJ2-2,-,TRBV7-2,TGTGCCAGCAGCTTACTTTTGGCGGGGGCCGGGAACACCGGGGAGCTGTTTTTT,CASSLLLAGAGNTGELFF
-,TRBJ1-5,TRBD1,TRBV28,TGTGCCAGCAGTTCCTCAGGGACAGGGGAACAGCCCCAGCATTTT,CASSSSGTGEQPQHF
-,TRBJ1-3,-,TRBV2,TGTGCCAGCAGTGAACTCGGGGGAAGGTGGGGAAACACCATATATTTT,CASSELGGRWGNTIYF
-,TRBJ2-7,TRBD1,TRBV10-2,TGCGCCAGCAGGGGCAGGGGGCGAGAGCAGTACTTC,CASRGRGREQYF
-,TRBJ1-2,-,TRBV6-1,TGTGCCAGCAGTGAAAGCGGGCAGTACTCTGGCTACACCTTC,CASSESGQYSGYTF
-,TRBJ1-5,-,TRBV7-2,TGTGCCAGCAGCTGGGGGGGCGCGGGCAATCAGCCCCAGCATTTT,CASSWGGAGNQPQHF
-,TRBJ1-3,TRBD1,TRBV9,TGTGCCAGCAGCAGTTCCGGGACAGGGACTACTGGAAACACCATATATTTT,CASSSSGTGTTGNTIYF
once,TRBJ2-1,TRBD2,TRBV5-1,TGCGCCAGCAGCCGTTACGAACGGGAGGGCCTTAGTAGGCAGTTCTTC,CASSRYEREGLSRQFF
-,TRBJ2-1,-,TRBV6-5,TGTGCCAGCAGTCCCCGGGACACACACTACAATGAGCAGTTCTTC,CASSPRDTHYNEQFF
-,TRBJ1-6,TRBD1,TRBV7-9,TGTGCCAGCAGTCAGGGGGCCTCGGGTTCACCCCTCCACTTT,CASSQGASGSPLHF
-,TRBJ2-2,-,TRBV27,TGTGCCATCCTCTCCCACACCACCGGGGAGCTGTTTTTT,CAILSHTTGELFF
once,TRBJ2-1,TRBD1,TRBV6-6,TGTGCCAGCATGGGGGACAGATACAATGAGCAGTTCTTC,CASMGDRYNEQFF
-,TRBJ1-3,-,TRBV4-1,TGCGCCAGCAGCCAAGTCCCAGGGACTGGAAACACCATATATTTT,CASSQVPGTGNTIYF
-,TRBJ2-5,TRBD1,TRBV29-1,TGCAGCGTGTTAAACAGGGGGCGGGGGGAGACCCAGTACTTC,CSVLNRGRGETQYF
-,TRBJ2-6,TRBD1,TRBV19,TGTGCCAGTAGTAAGCCAGTGACAGGGGTTGTTGCTGGGGCCAACGTCCTGACTTTC,CASSKPVTGVVAGANVLTF
-,TRBJ2-4,-,TRBV6-6,TGTGCCAGCAGTTCAGGGCGCATTCAGTACTTC,CASSSGRIQYF
-,TRBJ2-1,TRBD2,TRBV5-1,TGCGCCAGCAGGACTAGCGGGGCCAATGAGCAGTTCTTC,CASRTSGANEQFF
-,TRBJ2-1,TRBD2,TRBV6-5,TGTGCCAGCAGTCAACTAGCGGGAGGGGGCTATGAGCAGTTCTTC,CASSQLAGGGYEQFF
-,TRBJ2-7,TRBD2,TRBV28,TGTGCCAGCAGAAGACTAGCGGGAGGAAACTACGAGCAGTACTTC,CASRRLAGGNYEQYF
-,TRBJ2-7,TRBD2,TRBV29-1,TGCAGCGTTGTCCCTCAACTAGCGGGAGCCGACGAGCAGTACTTC,CSVVPQLAGADEQYF
-,TRBJ1-5,-,TRBV19,TGTGCCAGTAGGACAGAATACAATCAGCCCCAGCATTTT,CASRTEYNQPQHF
-,TRBJ1-5,-,TRBV6-5,TGTGCCAGCAGTTACCTCCGCGGAAATCAGCCCCAGCATTTT,CASSYLRGNQPQHF
few,TRBJ1-5,-,TRBV10-3,TGTGCCATCAGTGAGGTGGGTGGAGGCAATCAGCCCCAGCATTTT,CAISEVGGGNQPQHF
-,TRBJ1-2,TRBD1,TRBV29-1,TGCAGCGCCCGACCGGGACAGGGGACTAGCTACACCTTC,CSARPGQGTSYTF
-,TRBJ1-1,-,TRBV29-1,TGCAGCGTTGAAAAGACACCTAACACTGAAGCTTTCTTT,CSVEKTPNTEAFF
once,TRBJ2-7,-,TRBV23-1,TGCGCCAGCAGTCAGCTCGGGAGCTCCTACGAGCAGTACTTC,CASSQLGSSYEQYF
-,TRBJ1-4,-,TRBV18,TGTGCCAGCTCACCCGAGCCCCACCGCAATGAAAAACTGTTTTTT,CASSPEPHRNEKLFF
-,TRBJ1-5,-,TRBV2,TGTGCCAGCAGTGTTGGGCACGGTAGCAATCAGCCCCAGCATTTT,CASSVGHGSNQPQHF